This paragraph covers one T cell receptor beta chain sequence. Just one base apart from a much larger clone, this may be a read error. This CDR3 comprises 12 residues. V was clipped by 7 bases and J by 7 bases, with 16 bases between them. Germline values: CDR1 DFQATT, CDR2 SNEGSKA (reference sequence). This sample is part of a study of T cells after yellow fever vaccination. TCRdb recomputed calls from the 5' RACE reads with MiXCR, one row per CDR3 protein. The sample contains 200,000 to 250,000 distinct CDR3 sequences, less than 9% of which appear only once. This chain links TRBV20-1 with TRBJ1-2; no definite D call. The sequence came from a man aged 25-40 years who received the YFV17D yellow fever vaccine. The sample consisted of CD4+ T cells sorted from PBMCs, taken 15 days after the yellow fever booster vaccination. The CDR3 DNA reads TGCAGTGTTAGGGAGGGAGGTACTGGCTACACCTTC. It is translated as CSVREGGTGYTF.